Listed below are T cell receptor beta chains from one sample, sequenced in a study of beta chain features in type 1 diabetes. The table came from immunoSEQ multiplex PCR; TCRdb's copy has only in-frame clones and leaves some out. The data show 330,000 or so clones, with about 20% seen just once and approximately 0.043% held by the top ten. The sequenced material came from naive CD4+ T cells from blood. These receptors were obtained from a woman younger than 35 in good health. Both conserved end residues are part of each CDR3. D genes are given only for firm matches. Clone size, where shown, is once, few, many, or a class for clones that have expanded.

TRBJ1-4 | . | . | TRBV5-1 | CASSSGEKLFF | TGCGCCAGCAGCTCCGGGGAAAAACTGTTTTTT
TRBJ1-2 | . | . | TRBV5-4 | CASSPGGSRAAYGYTF | TGTGCCAGCAGCCCGGGGGGTAGTCGGGCGGCCTATGGCTACACCTTC
TRBJ1-4 | TRBD1 | few | TRBV4-1 | CASSHSGTGGEKLFF | TGCGCCAGCAGCCATTCCGGGACAGGTGGTGAAAAACTGTTTTTT
TRBJ1-6 | TRBD1 | . | TRBV18 | CASSPGQGARHSPLHF | TGTGCCAGCTCACCGGGACAGGGGGCAAGACATTCACCCCTCCACTTT
TRBJ1-4 | . | few | TRBV4-1 | CASSPRTAVVATNEKLFF | TGCGCCAGCAGCCCGAGGACAGCCGTTGTTGCAACTAATGAAAAACTGTTTTTT
TRBJ1-1 | TRBD1 | . | TRBV2 | CASTVMGQVNTEAFF | TGTGCCAGCACTGTTATGGGACAGGTGAACACTGAAGCTTTCTTT
TRBJ2-1 | . | . | TRBV25-1 | CASSISGTYNEQFF | TGTGCCAGCAGTATTAGCGGAACCTACAATGAGCAGTTCTTC
TRBJ1-5 | . | few | TRBV13 | CASSLNTQGSQHF | TGTGCCAGCAGCCTAAATACCCAGGGGTCCCAGCATTTT
TRBJ2-3 | . | . | TRBV27 | CASSSRTDNADTQYF | TGTGCCAGCAGTTCACGGACAGACAACGCAGATACGCAGTATTTT
TRBJ2-3 | . | few | TRBV1 | CTSSQVPSGVHTDTQYF | TGCACCAGCAGCCAAGTTCCTAGCGGGGTGCACACAGATACGCAGTATTTT
TRBJ2-1 | TRBD2 | few | TRBV9 | CASSVAGGPNEQFF | TGTGCCAGCAGCGTAGCGGGAGGACCCAATGAGCAGTTCTTC
TRBJ1-5 | . | . | TRBV19 | CASSSKDRSNQPQHF | TGTGCCAGTAGTTCCAAAGACAGGAGCAATCAGCCCCAGCATTTT
TRBJ2-7 | TRBD1 | . | TRBV7-9 | CASSPTGGYEQYF | TGTGCCAGCAGCCCGACAGGGGGCTACGAGCAGTACTTC
TRBJ1-1 | . | . | TRBV10-3 | CAISDSKLNTEAFF | TGTGCCATCAGTGACTCCAAGCTGAACACTGAAGCTTTCTTT
TRBJ1-1 | . | few | TRBV30 | CAWSLGLGTEAFF | TGTGCCTGGAGCCTGGGCCTTGGTACTGAAGCTTTCTTT
TRBJ2-3 | TRBD2 | . | TRBV5-1 | CASSSGLAGGTSTDTQYF | TGCGCCAGCAGCTCGGGACTAGCGGGGGGAACGAGCACAGATACGCAGTATTTT
TRBJ2-5 | . | . | TRBV5-1 | CASSLAGRETQYF | TGCGCCAGCAGCTTGGCGGGTCGGGAGACCCAGTACTTC
TRBJ2-3 | TRBD2 | few | TRBV18 | CASSLTSGEDTQYF | TGTGCCAGCTCACTAACTAGCGGAGAAGATACGCAGTATTTT
TRBJ2-3 | . | few | TRBV18 | CASSPRGISTDTQYF | TGTGCCAGCTCACCTCGAGGGATTAGCACAGATACGCAGTATTTT
TRBJ2-5 | . | . | TRBV7-8 | CASSFRWEPVIEYF | TGTGCCAGCAGCTTTCGGTGGGAGCCCGTCATAGAGTACTTC
TRBJ1-2 | . | few | TRBV30 | CAWSSGDNYGYTF | TGTGCCTGGAGTTCAGGGGATAACTATGGCTACACCTTC
TRBJ1-6 | . | . | TRBV5-1 | CASSPEEGNSPLHF | TGCGCCAGCAGCCCGGAGGAGGGTAATTCACCCCTCCACTTT
TRBJ2-7 | TRBD2 | few | TRBV29-1 | CSVGPAGRWDEQYF | TGCAGCGTCGGTCCAGCGGGGAGGTGGGACGAGCAGTACTTC
TRBJ2-1 | TRBD2 | few | TRBV6-5 | CASSYRGREGRNEQFF | TGTGCCAGCAGTTACCGCGGGCGGGAGGGGAGGAATGAGCAGTTCTTC
TRBJ1-2 | . | . | TRBV30 | CAWSPGHPGYTF | TGTGCCTGGAGCCCGGGACATCCCGGGTACACCTTC
TRBJ2-1 | . | . | TRBV25-1 | CASSEKAGTYSYNEQFF | TGTGCCAGCAGTGAAAAAGCCGGGACTTACTCCTACAATGAGCAGTTCTTC
TRBJ2-3 | TRBD2 | few | TRBV9 | CASSSSGGAGTDTQYF | TGTGCCAGCAGCAGTAGCGGGGGGGCCGGCACAGATACGCAGTATTTT
TRBJ2-5 | TRBD1 | . | TRBV5-6 | CASSWTGVGKTQYF | TGTGCCAGCAGCTGGACAGGGGTGGGGAAGACCCAGTACTTC
TRBJ2-2 | TRBD2 | . | TRBV4-1 | CASSLNSGRATGELFF | TGCGCCAGCAGCCTCAATAGCGGGAGGGCGACCGGGGAGCTGTTTTTT
TRBJ1-2 | TRBD1 | few | TRBV4-3 | CASSQAGQGWNGYTF | TGCGCCAGCAGCCAAGCCGGACAGGGCTGGAATGGCTACACCTTC
TRBJ2-2 | TRBD2 | few | TRBV5-1 | CASSSRGLDVRELFF | TGCGCCAGCAGCAGTCGGGGACTAGATGTCCGGGAGCTGTTTTTT
TRBJ2-2 | TRBD2 | . | TRBV2 | CASSERLAVYGELFF | TGTGCCAGCAGTGAGAGACTAGCGGTTTACGGGGAGCTGTTTTTT
TRBJ2-5 | . | . | TRBV14 | CASSRGRRLQETQYF | TGTGCCAGCTCCCGAGGGAGAAGACTTCAAGAGACCCAGTACTTC
TRBJ1-1 | . | few | TRBV7-9 | CASSTLGQPEAFF | TGTGCCAGCAGCACCCTAGGACAGCCTGAAGCTTTCTTT
TRBJ1-2 | . | . | TRBV29-1 | CSVESYLPGLRYGYTF | TGCAGCGTTGAATCCTACCTGCCGGGGTTAAGATATGGCTACACCTTC
TRBJ1-2 | TRBD1 | few | TRBV7-9 | CASSLGQGYGYTF | TGTGCCAGCAGCTTGGGACAGGGCTATGGCTACACCTTC
TRBJ2-5 | TRBD2 | . | TRBV2 | CATSPGTSGGTQYF | TGTGCCACCTCGCCGGGGACTAGCGGGGGGACCCAGTACTTC
TRBJ2-1 | TRBD2 | . | TRBV11-2 | CASSGGSLAGANEQFF | TGTGCCAGCAGCGGGGGGTCCCTAGCGGGAGCCAATGAGCAGTTCTTC
TRBJ2-7 | TRBD1 | . | TRBV4-1 | CASSPRTGSWEQYF | TGCGCCAGCAGCCCCCGGACAGGGAGTTGGGAGCAGTACTTC
TRBJ1-1 | . | few | TRBV15 | CATSPAGNTEAFF | TGTGCCACCAGCCCAGCCGGGAATACTGAAGCTTTCTTT
TRBJ2-1 | TRBD2 | few | TRBV18 | CASSTTSGRANEQFF | TGTGCCAGCTCGACGACTAGCGGGAGGGCCAATGAGCAGTTCTTC
TRBJ2-6 | . | . | TRBV5-4 | CASSFGTGANVLTF | TGTGCCAGCAGTTTTGGGACAGGGGCCAACGTCCTGACTTTC